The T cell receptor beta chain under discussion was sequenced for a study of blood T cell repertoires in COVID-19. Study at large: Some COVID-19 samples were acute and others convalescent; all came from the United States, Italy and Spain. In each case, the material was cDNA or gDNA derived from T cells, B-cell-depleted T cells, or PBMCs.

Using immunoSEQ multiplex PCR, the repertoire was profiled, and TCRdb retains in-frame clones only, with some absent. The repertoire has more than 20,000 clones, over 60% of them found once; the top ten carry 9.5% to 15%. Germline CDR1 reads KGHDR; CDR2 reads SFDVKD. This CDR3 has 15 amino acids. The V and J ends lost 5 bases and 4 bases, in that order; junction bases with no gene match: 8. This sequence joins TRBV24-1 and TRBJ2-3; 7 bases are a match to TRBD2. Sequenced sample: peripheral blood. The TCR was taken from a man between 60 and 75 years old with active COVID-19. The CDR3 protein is CATSAAGAGADTQYF. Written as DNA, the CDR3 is TGTGCCACCAGTGCTGCGGGAGCGGGCGCAGATACGCAGTATTTT.